The rows below give T cell receptor beta chains drawn from one sample of a study of T-cell memory formation after mild COVID-19. TCRdb used MiXCR to reprocess the 5' RACE reads, holding one entry per CDR3 protein. The profile shows 350,000 to 450,000 distinct CDR3 sequences, approximately 15% of them singletons. Sample: PBMCs or a T cell subset sorted from them (not recorded which). The receptors come from a man in his late teens or twenties who had mild COVID-19 (a few samples of this study predate the infection). Cell type and time point are not known. Both conserved end residues are trimmed from each CDR3.

j_call v_call cdr3_aa
TRBJ2-1 TRBV19 ASRQGVREQF
TRBJ2-7 TRBV7-9 ASSAGQGAKEQY
TRBJ2-5 TRBV4-3 ASSQQGVETQY
TRBJ1-5 TRBV4-1 ASSHHGGSNQPQH
TRBJ2-1 TRBV29-1 SVEVIGQGPNDEQF
TRBJ1-2 TRBV20-1 SAHLGLYGYT
TRBJ2-3 TRBV20-1 SARGPYTDTQY
TRBJ2-3 TRBV18 ASSLDRGVDTQY
TRBJ2-5 TRBV7-2 ASSLAGSYEETQY
TRBJ2-1 TRBV5-6 ASTQTSSYEQF
TRBJ2-2 TRBV4-3 ASSHNRATGELF
TRBJ1-1 TRBV20-1 SAQSFGANTEAF
TRBJ2-1 TRBV6-2/TRBV6-3 ASSRWGLSPYNEQF
TRBJ1-6 TRBV5-1 ASSLAPNNSPLH
TRBJ2-1 TRBV9 ASSVRDGRYNEQF
TRBJ1-6 TRBV5-5 ASSTAHDYNSPLH
TRBJ1-2 TRBV12-3/TRBV12-4 ASTNLDGGYT
TRBJ2-1 TRBV5-6 ASSLVFLSSYNEQF
TRBJ2-3 TRBV6-2/TRBV6-3 ASRPGTSGTRGTQY
TRBJ2-1 TRBV25-1 ASSEVSSYNEQF
TRBJ2-5 TRBV3-1 ASSPGREETQY
TRBJ1-2 TRBV6-5 ASSYSSARSNYGYT
TRBJ1-5 TRBV6-2/TRBV6-3 ASSYPGPNQPQH
TRBJ1-2 TRBV20-1 SALTGSGYT
TRBJ2-3 TRBV18 ASSPLDGGPGDTQY
TRBJ2-3 TRBV18 ASSPGLDPQY
TRBJ1-6 TRBV7-2 ASSSRDTEYSPLH
TRBJ2-5 TRBV7-3 ASSAGTGGAETQY
TRBJ2-3 TRBV4-3 ASSQWFQGGGDTQY
TRBJ1-1 TRBV9 ASSGPYSEIEAF
TRBJ2-3 TRBV5-1 ASSFSPRGLITDTQY
TRBJ2-7 TRBV14 ASMHIRQLGSYEQY
TRBJ1-1 TRBV11-2 ASSLTGPYTEAF
TRBJ2-2 TRBV28 ASSSRPNTGELF
TRBJ1-1 TRBV5-6 ASSQLQGEAF
TRBJ1-1 TRBV20-1 SAREVAFNTEAF
TRBJ2-5 TRBV5-5 ASSRGLAEETQY